Sequencing of this T cell receptor (beta chain) was carried out in a study of early T cells in non-severe SARS-CoV-2 infection. Study-wide background: Sequencing of bulk RNA from unsorted whole blood was done, without chain pairing.

Study-level points and caveats: VDJdb-based annotation leaned toward anti-spike CD8 responses and missed private and CD4 specificities.

Losses at the gene ends were 4 bases for V and 4 bases for J; bases not matched to a gene: 7. CDR3 size: 15 residues. From germline, CDR1 is KGHDR and CDR2 SFDVKD. Unique molecular identifier tags were affixed to discrete cDNA molecules. TCRdb passed the 5' RACE reads through MiXCR, listing each CDR3 protein once. The sample contains 50,000 to 65,000 distinct CDR3 sequences, about 7.6% of which appear only once. There are many counts of this clonotype. Its antigen is unidentified. The TCR comes from an adult who was a healthcare worker with PCR-confirmed SARS-CoV-2 infection or an uninfected control (not recorded which). This chain links TRBV24-1 with TRBJ2-7, with 9 bases lining up with TRBD1. The sequences come from whole blood, collected at baseline. CDR3 DNA sequence: TGTGCCACCAGTGAGGGACAGGGAAATTTGTACGAGCAGTACTTC. Translated, it gives CATSEGQGNLYEQYF.